Presented here are 24 T cell receptor beta chains from one specimen sequenced in a study of PD-1 blockade in classical Hodgkin lymphoma. Brentuximab vedotin exposure varied among the patients, all of whom had relapsed after autologous stem cell transplantation. The assay was immunoSEQ multiplex PCR, and TCRdb's table has in-frame clones only and misses some. The table shows over 50,000 clones, with around 75% occurring only once. The source was peripheral blood mononuclear cells (PBMCs), collected before the second cycle of nivolumab. All receptors derive from a human donor with classical Hodgkin lymphoma.

The rearrangement uses TRBV10-3 and TRBJ2-1; D gene uncertain. The CDR3 contains 17 residues. Germline values: CDR1 ENHRY, CDR2 SYGVKD. V was cut by 2 bases and J by 2 bases, with 16 bases left in between. CDR3 region: CAISEPGMGVTYNEQFF. The CDR3 nucleotides read TGTGCCATCAGTGAGCCGGGCATGGGCGTGACCTACAATGAGCAGTTCTTC.

This chain connects TRBV6-4 to TRBJ2-2; TRBD2 might be the D (5 bases). With 8 bases removed from V and 0 bases from J, the gap between germline ends came to 7 bases. The CDR3 consists of 13 residues. The germline CDR1 and CDR2 sequences are MRHNA and SNTAGT. CDR3 bases: TGTGCCAGCCGGACTCCGAACACCGGGGAGCTGTTTTTT. It specifies CASRTPNTGELFF.

This chain connects TRBV19 to TRBJ2-7; 9 bases fit TRBD2. Germline CDR1 LNHDA, CDR2 SQIVND (reference sequence). CDR3 length: 14 amino acids. After removal of 5 bases from V and 5 bases from J, the junction contained 7 bases not matched to a gene. The CDR3 region is CASSGLAGFDEQYF. The CDR3 DNA follows: TGTGCCAGTAGTGGCCTAGCGGGATTTGACGAGCAGTACTTC.

The chain couples TRBV5-4 to TRBJ2-4, with 8 bases aligning to TRBD1. V lost 2 bases and J lost 1; bases outside the gene matches: 11. The CDR3 has 18 residues. Germline values: CDR1 SGHNT, CDR2 YYREEE (reference sequence). In DNA form, the CDR3 reads TGTGCCAGCAGCTTCACCGGGACAGGAAGTCTTGCCAAAAACATTCAGTACTTC. It specifies CASSFTGTGSLAKNIQYF.

This chain links TRBV28 with TRBJ2-5, with 7 bases identical to TRBD2. Germline-derived CDR1 and CDR2 are MDHEN and SYDVKM. CDR3 size: 15 residues. V was clipped by 0 bases and J by 5 bases; unmatched bases: 6. CDR3 sequence (DNA): TGTGCCAGCAGTTTATGGTCCAAGGGAGGGGAGACCCAGTACTTC. Translation: CASSLWSKGGETQYF.

DNA of the CDR3: TGTGCCAGCTCACCGAAAGAGACCCAGTACTTC. This translates into CASSPKETQYF. V gene TRBV18 combines with J gene TRBJ2-5; D is unclear. The CDR3 runs 11 residues. Germline CDR1 reads KGHSH; CDR2 reads LQKENI. Trimming took 3 bases from V and 3 from J, leaving 2 bases between them.

The rearrangement uses TRBV18 and TRBJ2-7; D is unresolved. V was clipped by 3 bases and J by 3 bases, with 6 bases between them. The CDR3 is 12 amino acids. CDR1 is KGHSH and CDR2 is LQKENI in the germline V gene. The CDR3 spells CASSPSNYEQYF. CDR3 bases: TGTGCCAGCTCACCGTCAAACTACGAGCAGTACTTC.

This sequence joins TRBV4-3 and TRBJ1-1; D may be TRBD1 (6 bases). CDR3 size: 14 residues. In germline, CDR1 is LGHNA, CDR2 YSLEER. Trimming took off 0 bases at V and 11 bases at J, with 16 bases between the two ends. The chain's CDR3 is CASSQDWSGGQAFF. CDR3 DNA: TGCGCCAGCAGCCAAGATTGGAGCGGGGGCCAGGCTTTCTTT.

V is TRBV6-5 and J is TRBJ1-1; no clear D. CDR3 length equals 13 residues. Germline V gives CDR1 MNHEY, CDR2 SVGAGI. V was cut by 4 bases and J by 5 bases, with 11 bases left in between. CDR3 DNA sequence: TGTGCCAGCAGTTGGGTTGGGAGTACTGAAGCTTTCTTT. Translating gives CASSWVGSTEAFF.

The chain has TRBV7-6 and TRBJ2-7; D gene ambiguous. Germline V gives CDR1 SGHVS, CDR2 FNYEAQ. The CDR3 covers 12 residues. V shed 5 bases and J shed 13 bases, with 18 bases lying between them. In DNA, the CDR3 is TGTGCCAGCAGCATCAATCCTTACGAGCGTTACTTC. This translates into CASSINPYERYF.

This rearrangement joins TRBV6-1 to TRBJ2-7; no reliable D call. With 2 bases removed from V and 0 bases from J, the gap between germline ends came to 11 bases. There are 15 residues in the CDR3. Germline CDR1 is MNHNS and CDR2 is SASEGT. The CDR3 sequence is CASSERLAYSYEQYF. The DNA for the CDR3 is TGTGCCAGCAGTGAACGGCTCGCCTACTCCTACGAGCAGTACTTC.

The chain uses TRBV7-6 and TRBJ2-1; D uncertain. Germline CDR1 and CDR2: SGHVS and FNYEAQ. The CDR3 is 13 amino acids. V was cut by 5 bases and J by 9 bases, with 14 bases left in between. As DNA, the CDR3 is TGTGCCAGCAGCGCAATAACAGCAGGTGAGCAGTTCTTC. Protein product: CASSAITAGEQFF.

V usage is TRBV27 and J usage is TRBJ1-5, with D unclear. Deletions cut 2 bases from V and 4 bases from J, with 6 bases between. CDR3 length: 13 amino acids. Germline V lookup: CDR1 MNHEY, CDR2 SMNVEV (reference sequence). This chain's CDR3 is CASSLTKNQPQHF. Here the CDR3 DNA reads TGTGCCAGCAGTTTAACGAAAAATCAGCCCCAGCATTTT.

The chain uses TRBV19 and TRBJ2-7; 7 bases align to TRBD2. Germline loops: CDR1 LNHDA, CDR2 SQIVND (reference sequence). With 1 base clipped from V and 5 bases from J, the junction kept 5 bases outside the gene matches. This CDR3 comprises 14 residues. The CDR3: CASSIGREFHEQYF. Written as DNA, the CDR3 is TGTGCCAGTAGTATAGGGCGGGAGTTCCACGAGCAGTACTTC.

This clone was recorded only once. The gene calls are TRBV25-1 and TRBJ2-6; D gene uncertain. V lost 3 bases and J lost 0, with 6 bases in between. The CDR3 is 15 residues long. Looked up from germline, CDR1 is MGHDK and CDR2 is SYGVNS. DNA for the CDR3: TGTGCCAGCAGTGAGATTACCTCTGGGGCCAACGTCCTGACTTTC. The encoded protein is CASSEITSGANVLTF.

This rearrangement joins TRBV6-5 to TRBJ1-2; D possibly corresponds to TRBD1 (6 bases). Germline CDR1 MNHEY, CDR2 SVGAGI. V was trimmed by 0 bases and J by 5 bases, leaving 10 bases between them. This CDR3 has 14 residues. The CDR3 is CASSYSDSPYGYTF. In DNA, the CDR3 is TGTGCCAGCAGTTACTCGGACAGCCCGTATGGCTACACCTTC.

The CDR3 loop is CASSPRQGIDTEAFF. The CDR3 bases are TGTGCCAGCAGCCCCCGACAGGGTATTGACACTGAAGCTTTCTTT. V and J are TRBV7-2 and TRBJ1-1; 7 bases match TRBD1. V lost 5 bases and J lost 3; bases outside the gene matches: 9. The CDR3 extends over 15 amino acids. Germline V CDR1 and CDR2: SGHTA, FQGNSA.

The genes are TRBV7-6 and TRBJ1-5; D gene unclear. V lost 3 bases and J lost 5, with 8 bases in between. CDR1 is SGHVS and CDR2 is FNYEAQ in the germline V gene. This CDR3 region has 13 residues. This CDR3 is CASSLGNDQPQHF. DNA for the CDR3: TGTGCCAGCAGCTTGGGGAACGATCAGCCCCAGCATTTT.

A remark on this clone: This same CDR3 is encoded by further DNA sequences in the sample. The CDR3 protein is CASSLGGGPSYNEQFF. The CDR3 DNA reads TGTGCCAGCAGCTTAGGGGGAGGGCCGTCCTACAATGAGCAGTTCTTC. V is TRBV11-2 and J is TRBJ2-1, with 7 positions matching TRBD2. CDR1 and CDR2 (germline): SGHAT, FQNNGV. This CDR3 spans 16 amino acids. J gave up 1 base and V 1 base, and 4 bases lay outside the gene matches.

The V call is TRBV7-3, the J call TRBJ2-7, with 9 positions matching TRBD1. J lost 3 bases, V lost 1 base, and 4 bases had no gene match. The germline V gene encodes CDR1 SGHTA and CDR2 FQGTGA. The CDR3 is 15 amino acids. CDR3 bases: TGTGCCAGCAGCTTAAACAGGGGGCCAGGCTACGAGCAGTACTTC. Amino acid sequence: CASSLNRGPGYEQYF.

The chain carries TRBV6-5 and TRBJ2-3, with D perhaps TRBD2 (6 bases). This CDR3 is built from 15 residues. Trimming removed 2 bases from V and 2 bases from J, with 11 bases in between. Germline V gene lookup returns CDR1 MNHEY and CDR2 SVGAGI. The DNA for the CDR3 is TGTGCCAGCAGTTACAGATTAGCGGTCACAGATACGCAGTATTTT. Its translation: CASSYRLAVTDTQYF.

CDR3 in amino acids: CASTKGPLWDNYGYTF. CDR3 sequence (DNA): TGTGCCAGCACTAAGGGCCCCTTGTGGGATAACTATGGCTACACCTTC. The chain links TRBV27 to TRBJ1-2; D not resolved. V lost 7 bases and J 1 base, leaving 19 bases between the germline ends. Germline loops: CDR1 MNHEY, CDR2 SMNVEV (reference sequence). The CDR3 totals 16 residues.

This clone is labeled as medium-sized. CDR3 loop: CASSQEGRASTDTQYF. Written as DNA, the CDR3 is TGCGCCAGCAGCCAAGAAGGCAGGGCTAGCACAGATACGCAGTATTTT. The gene calls are TRBV4-1 and TRBJ2-3, with D possibly being TRBD1 (5 bases). Germline-derived CDR1 and CDR2 are MGHRA and YSYEKL. The CDR3 is made up of 16 amino acids. Trimming took off 0 bases at V and 0 bases at J, with 10 bases between the two ends.

This clone was detected a few times. This chain joins TRBV29-1 and TRBJ1-1; weak D call: TRBD1 (5 bases). Germline V gives CDR1 SQVTM, CDR2 ANQGSEA. The CDR3 has 14 residues. V was shortened by 4 bases and J by 1 base, with 13 bases between the two germline ends. This CDR3 reads CSVVDGGKNTEAFF. In DNA, the CDR3 is TGCAGCGTTGTTGATGGGGGTAAGAACACTGAAGCTTTCTTT. The full variable domain, rest sourced from reference TRBV29-1 and TRBJ1-1, is SAVISQKPSRDICQRGTSLTIQCQVDSQVTMMFWYRQQPGQSLTLIATANQGSEATYESGFVIDKFPISRPNLTFSTLTVSNMSPEDSSIYLCSVVDGGKNTEAFFGQGTRLTVV.